Shown below are 17 T cell receptor beta chains from a single sample sequenced in a study of CD8 T cells in ankylosing spondylitis. TCRdb reprocessed the 5' RACE reads with MiXCR, giving one entry per CDR3 protein. Here the sample spans around 90,000 distinct CDR3 sequences, roughly 30% being singletons. Material for sequencing was blood, either unsorted or a sorted T cell fraction (not recorded which). The receptors here all came from a male donor with ankylosing spondylitis or in good health (not recorded which).

This clonotype showed up just a few times. This chain connects TRBV5-1 to TRBJ1-2; the D gene is possibly TRBD1 (5 bases). V lost 5 bases and J lost 1, with 6 bases in between. This CDR3 contains 12 residues. Germline values: CDR1 SGHRS, CDR2 YFSETQ. The CDR3 DNA is TGCGCCAGCAGGCAGGGTAACTATGGCTACACCTTC. This translates into CASRQGNYGYTF.

In its sample, this clonotype was seen many times. The gene calls are TRBV5-1 and TRBJ1-1; D is unresolved. V lost 4 bases and J lost 0, with 13 bases in between. CDR3 length equals 15 residues. CDR1 SGHRS and CDR2 YFSETQ come from the germline V gene. Here the CDR3 reads CASSQGGRLNTEAFF. The CDR3 nucleotides read TGCGCCAGCAGCCAAGGAGGCAGGCTGAACACTGAAGCTTTCTTT.

The chain combines TRBV5-1 with TRBJ1-2, with TRBD1 matching 10 bases. Looked up from germline, CDR1 is SGHRS and CDR2 is YFSETQ. Trimming removed 4 bases from V and 6 bases from J; junction bases left unmatched: 3. There are 13 residues in the CDR3. CDR3 residues: CASSPGTGDGYTF. CDR3 DNA: TGCGCCAGCAGCCCCGGGACAGGGGATGGCTACACCTTC.

This clonotype was seen a handful of times. The chain has TRBV29-1 and TRBJ2-1; 10 nucleotides line up with TRBD2. Trimming took 3 bases from V and 13 from J; bases not matched to a gene: 12. The CDR3 contains 14 residues. The germline CDR1 and CDR2 sequences are SQVTM and ANQGSEA. DNA of the CDR3: TGCAGCGTTGACACTAGCGGGGTTGTTAGTCAACAGTTCTTC. Translation gives CSVDTSGVVSQQFF.

This clonotype has only a few counts. V and J are TRBV5-5 and TRBJ2-1, with D perhaps matching TRBD2 (5 bases). V lost 6 bases and J 5 bases, leaving 15 bases between the germline ends. The CDR3 loop spans 14 amino acids. Germline CDR1 SGHKS, CDR2 YYEKEE (reference sequence). CDR3 region: CASTIGRRDNEQFF. The DNA of the CDR3 is TGTGCCAGCACCATCGGACGGCGGGACAATGAGCAGTTCTTC.

This chain links TRBV28 with TRBJ2-3, with TRBD2 identical over 13 bases. V dropped 6 bases and J dropped 4; count of bases not matched to a gene: 4. Germline V lookup: CDR1 MDHEN, CDR2 SYDVKM. CDR3 length: 15 amino acids. CDR3 protein: CASRRTSGGPDTQYF. The CDR3 coding sequence is TGTGCCAGCAGGCGGACTAGCGGGGGTCCAGATACGCAGTATTTT.

V gene TRBV4-2 combines with J gene TRBJ1-1; D possibly corresponds to TRBD1 (5 bases). V lost 0 bases, J lost 8 bases, and 10 bases lay in between. CDR1 is LGHNA, CDR2 YNFKEQ, per germline. CDR3 length: 13 residues. CDR3 in amino acids: CASSQDRTGEAFF. DNA of the CDR3: TGTGCCAGCAGCCAAGATCGCACAGGAGAAGCTTTCTTT.

This clonotype was recorded at least ten times. The gene calls are TRBV15 and TRBJ2-7, with 14 bases aligning to TRBD2. Trimming cost V 1 base and J 4 bases; bases outside gene matches: 6. This CDR3 region has 17 residues. CDR1 LNHNV and CDR2 YYDKDF come from the germline V gene (reference sequence). CDR3 region: CATSRGPGLAGAYEQYF. CDR3 coding DNA: TGTGCCACCAGCAGAGGACCGGGACTAGCGGGAGCTTACGAGCAGTACTTC.

The chain couples TRBV12-3 or TRBV12-4 to TRBJ1-6; D gene ambiguous. The CDR3 has 14 residues. With 7 bases removed from V and 8 bases from J, the gap between germline ends came to 15 bases. The CDR3 sequence: CASTHRERDSPLHF. CDR3 DNA sequence: TGTGCCAGCACCCACAGAGAGAGGGATTCACCCCTCCACTTT.

The V gene is TRBV12-3 or TRBV12-4, the J gene TRBJ2-1, with 8 bases that match TRBD2. V was pared by 9 bases and J by 8 bases, with 18 bases of the junction left unmatched. The CDR3 has 16 amino acids. The DNA of the CDR3 is TGTGCCAGTAAATGGTCCCCTAGCGGGTCTGCGGATGAGCAGTTCTTC. Amino acids: CASKWSPSGSADEQFF.

J is TRBJ1-1 and V is TRBV18; D call uncertain. From germline, CDR1 is KGHSH and CDR2 LQKENI. The V end was cut by 2 bases, the J end by 2 bases, with 12 bases between. The CDR3 is 15 amino acids. The CDR3 loop reads CASSPAYMGNTEAFF. DNA of the CDR3: TGTGCCAGCTCACCAGCCTACATGGGAAACACTGAAGCTTTCTTT.

The V and J genes are TRBV7-2 and TRBJ1-5; tentatively, D is TRBD1 (5 bases). V gave up 1 base and J gave up 7 bases, with 14 bases separating them. The CDR3 spans 15 residues. From germline, CDR1 is SGHTA and CDR2 FQGNSA. The CDR3 coding sequence is TGTGCCAGCAGCTTAGTAAGGGGTAAGGGGCAGCCCCAGCATTTT. Its translation is CASSLVRGKGQPQHF.

V and J are TRBV7-3 and TRBJ1-1; a weak D match, TRBD1 (6 bases). V gave up 5 bases and J gave up 0 bases, with 16 bases separating them. The CDR3 runs 16 residues. Germline V gene sequence: CDR1 SGHTA, CDR2 FQGTGA. In DNA form, the CDR3 reads TGTGCCAGCAGCCGAGGGGGTCCTGAGATGAACACTGAAGCTTTCTTT. This encodes CASSRGGPEMNTEAFF. Using reference TRBV7-3 and TRBJ1-1 for the parts outside the CDR3, the full variable domain is GAGVSQTPSNKVTEKGKYVELRCDPISGHTALYWYRQSLGQGPEFLIYFQGTGAADDSGLPNDRFFAVRPEGSVSTLKIQRTERGDSAVYLCASSRGGPEMNTEAFFGQGTRLTVV.

This clonotype has at least ten counts. The V call is TRBV12-3 or TRBV12-4, the J call TRBJ1-5, with unresolved D. This CDR3 has 13 residues. V was shortened by 2 bases and J by 0 bases, with 2 bases between the two germline ends. The CDR3 protein is CASSLNSNQPQHF. In DNA, the CDR3 is TGTGCCAGCAGTTTAAATAGCAATCAGCCCCAGCATTTT.

This clonotype has just a few counts. The chain combines TRBV3-1 with TRBJ2-1; perhaps TRBD2 as D (5 bases). The germline gives CDR1 LGHDT, CDR2 YNNKEL (reference sequence). CDR3 length: 12 residues. The germline V and J ends were trimmed by 4 bases and 13 bases, with 14 bases remaining between them. In DNA form, the CDR3 reads TGTGCCAGCAGCCTCGAACGGGATACCCAGTTCTTC. This encodes CASSLERDTQFF.

In its sample, this clonotype was seen a few times. The V gene is TRBV12-3 or TRBV12-4, the J gene TRBJ1-6; TRBD1 matches at 10 bases. The CDR3 is 14 amino acids. With V trimmed by 6 bases and J by 7 bases, 3 bases remained unmatched. This CDR3 is CASSPGQGNSPLHF. CDR3 coding DNA: TGTGCCAGCAGCCCGGGACAGGGGAATTCACCCCTCCACTTT.

The chain is built from TRBV18 and TRBJ2-7, with TRBD2 matching over 8 bases. Germline assignment: CDR1 KGHSH and CDR2 LQKENI. Trimming cost V 6 bases and J 4 bases; bases outside gene matches: 14. This CDR3 contains 16 residues. The CDR3 DNA reads as TGTGCCAGCTCCACGGGTCTGGCGGGAGGTTCGTACGAGCAGTACTTC. It codes for CASSTGLAGGSYEQYF.